The sequence of this T cell receptor beta chain was determined in a study of vaccination and CD4 T cells after COVID-19 (dated by TCRdb to 2021 to 2024). About the investigation overall: Convalescent patients had a positive SARS-CoV-2 result on nasal swab PCR, and of these patients, nine had mild disease and one had severe disease. For stimulating the cultures, overlapping spike peptide pools were used, derived from SARS-CoV-2 as well as from the common cold coronaviruses HCoV-NL63, HCoV-OC43 and HCoV-229E. Post-vaccine blood samples were collected a median of approximately 72 days after the second vaccine dose, ranging from about 13 to 241 days. As controls, cultures received a CEFX viral epitope pool (the positive control), an HIV-1 Nef peptide pool (the negative control), or no peptide at all. Participants received two doses of either the Pfizer-BioNTech BNT162b2 vaccine (n=8) or the Moderna mRNA-1273 vaccine (n=2). The convalescent cohort comprised six males and four females, including two Hispanic individuals, seven Caucasians, two Asians and one multiracial person. The spike-specific CD4+ TCR repertoire was compared before and after mRNA vaccination in over nine COVID-19 convalescent patients and a handful of infection-naive healthy vaccine recipients. Post-COVID blood samples from convalescent patients were collected a median of roughly 100 days after diagnosis, with a range of about 35 to 180 days. General findings and caveats noted by the study authors: Among convalescent patients, a median about 90% of the SARS-CoV-2-reactive clones seen after vaccination appeared only after vaccination, which suggests priming specific to the vaccine. Of the vaccine-specific clones in convalescent patients, 304 of 307, or nearly all, reacted only to SARS-CoV-2 spike and did not cross-react with common cold coronaviruses. The median number of SARS-CoV-2-reactive clonotypes rose from about 19 after infection to roughly 38 after vaccination, but the change was not significant. Relatively few convalescent patients were included in the study, and early timepoints after natural infection were not analyzed.

In its sample, this clonotype was seen a few times. Its antigen specificity is not known. Within one base of it there is no much larger clone, and no base qualities were kept. From a lookup of the germline V gene, CDR1 and CDR2 are MNHNS and SASEGT. The cysteine opens and the phenylalanine closes a CDR3 of 15 amino acids. CDR3 DNA only is kept here, 45 bases in frame from base 1. Compared with germline, V lacks 6 bases and J lacks 4 bases; bases without a gene match: 9. The treatment or condition label on this specimen signifies: approximately nine-day PBMC culture with coronavirus spike peptide pools or control peptides (ViraFEST assay). The ViraFEST assay was used in the study, in which antigen-specific T cells were expanded with peptide pools and expanded clonotypes were subsequently identified by TCR sequencing. Positive SARS-CoV-2 PCR tests in the convalescent patients dated from March to December 2020, before Alpha, Beta and Delta variants emerged in the United States. PBMCs were cultured at roughly 1.8 million per well in IMDM supplemented with 5% human AB serum and around 10 IU/ml IL-2, with about 9 ug/ml peptide pools added. Half of the culture medium was replaced with fresh IL-2-containing medium on days 3 and 7. After 10 to 11 days of culture, CD4+ T cells were isolated by negative selection with the EasySep CD4+ T cell isolation kit. PBMCs were separated from whole blood using Ficoll-Paque Plus gradient centrifugation and then either used fresh or cryopreserved at -140C. In general, triplicate wells were set up for every culture condition.

Library preparation was by PCR. DNA from cultured CD4+ T cells was subjected to TCR sequencing with the Oncomine TCR Beta short-read assay at the Johns Hopkins FTIC core. The QIAamp micro DNA kit was used to extract genomic DNA from the cultured CD4+ T cells. The Oncomine TCR Beta libraries from cultured CD4+ T cells were pooled using unique dual indexes and then sequenced on an Illumina iSeq 100. The original methods were these. Non-productive sequences were filtered out, and CDR3s that did not start with C, did not end with F or W, or were shorter than 7 amino acids were discarded. The MANAFEST web application was used to identify antigen-specific clonotypes by comparing peptide-stimulated wells against reference wells and other culture wells. An FDR below 0.05, an odds ratio above 5, and a productive frequency above 0.1% in at least two of three replicate wells were required for clones to be considered positive. Clonotypes that were significantly expanded in both SARS-CoV-2 spike wells and at least one common cold coronavirus spike condition were defined as cross-reactive. Levenshtein distances (stringdist) and unrooted phylogenetic trees (ape) in R version 3.6.1 were used to assess CDR3 homology. TCRdb itself trimmed the public reads at Q25 with fastp, ran MiXCR and retained productive beta chains. Identical CDR3 proteins give one entry, which carries the most common genes and DNA. TCRdb's processing, not the authors', yielded these V and J calls. Counted in this sample were 12,000 or so distinct CDR3 sequences; roughly 65% of them appeared once. The top ten constitute approximately 22% of the sample.

This chain is built from TRBV6-1 and TRBJ1-5; TRBD1 aligns with 7 central bases. The material sequenced was CD4+ T cells from blood, cultured in vitro. The receptor's source is a human donor who had recovered from COVID-19. The CDR3 amino acid sequence is: CASRVTGVRNQPQHF. The nucleotide sequence reads as follows: TGTGCCAGCAGAGTTACAGGGGTGAGAAATCAGCCCCAGCATTTT.